The rows below give T cell receptor beta chains drawn from one sample of a study of T cell changes during pregnancy in multiple sclerosis. Repertoires were generated with immunoSEQ multiplex PCR, while TCRdb's copy carries only in-frame clones and drops some. The sample has 45,000 to 55,000 clones; approximately 94% are singletons. The sample in question was CD8+ T cells from peripheral blood mononuclear cells, obtained before pregnancy. These receptors all come from a female donor with multiple sclerosis, enrolled in a pregnancy study. Both conserved end residues are part of each CDR3.

J gene	V gene	CDR3 protein
TRBJ2-1	TRBV5-1	CASSGLGTSGLDNEQFF
TRBJ2-5	TRBV7-9	CASSSSQGARQETQYF
TRBJ2-7	TRBV21-1	CASSFGWTSGSYEQYF
TRBJ2-1	TRBV7-2	CASSVGHTNEQFF
TRBJ1-3	TRBV19	CASSDRGTGNTIYF
TRBJ2-1	TRBV11-1	CASSPIPGLAGGPLQFF
TRBJ1-5	TRBV7-8	CASSLSGISNQPQHF
TRBJ1-1	TRBV27	CASSSSGYTEAFF
TRBJ2-7	TRBV19	CASSIAPSGSFYEQYF
TRBJ2-3	TRBV6-5	CASSSGLAGATDTQYF
TRBJ2-6	TRBV6-1	CASREPGQDRASASGANVLTF
TRBJ2-1	TRBV5-1	CASSQTSGSSRRNEQFF
TRBJ2-1	TRBV27	CASSSGTGAYNEQFF
TRBJ1-3	TRBV25-1	CASSFQTGNSGNTIYF
TRBJ2-7	TRBV14	CASSQVPGLAESSYEQYF
TRBJ2-7	TRBV4-2	CASSQDPSGGYEQYF
TRBJ2-1	TRBV2	CASSELAGGIRDEQFF
TRBJ2-3	TRBV7-6	CASSSGTSGTWWGADTQYF
TRBJ1-2	TRBV4-1	CASSQTFDRGGDGYTF
TRBJ1-2	TRBV13	CASSLTYRDREDYGYTF
TRBJ2-3	TRBV11-2	CASSLQGPDTQYF
TRBJ2-1	TRBV27	CASSLYGWLAGGPYNEQFF
TRBJ2-1	TRBV15	CATSRDGYNEQFF
TRBJ1-1	TRBV10-2	CASSPQVRDEAFF
TRBJ2-4	TRBV29-1	CSVEVNRGQGLAKNIQYF
TRBJ2-5	TRBV13	CASSFLRQVLQETQYF
TRBJ1-1	TRBV5-3	CASSGTGDWRTEAFF
TRBJ2-7	TRBV27	CASSLGPYGEQYF
TRBJ2-1	TRBV30	CAWSAGTSGIGNEQFF
TRBJ1-6	TRBV6-1	CASSVDSSYNSPLHF
TRBJ1-2	TRBV25-1	CASSGPRGGVYGYTF
TRBJ1-4	TRBV11-2	CASSLDRGGATNEKLFF
TRBJ2-3	TRBV12-5	CASGLVLAETPLSTDTQYF
TRBJ2-1	TRBV7-8	CASSRPRTSGTLYNEQFF
TRBJ1-5	TRBV18	CASSRYAPPFHCGHPLIRRQPQHF
TRBJ2-7	TRBV7-8	CASSLETGYEQYF
TRBJ2-7	TRBV10-2	CASSDAGEAYEQYF
TRBJ2-3	TRBV27	CASSLPGMTDTQYF
TRBJ1-5	TRBV7-9	CASSPGQGNQPQHF
TRBJ2-7	TRBV7-7	CASSPTGASSYEQYF
TRBJ1-2	TRBV27	CASSITGVHGYTF
TRBJ2-3	TRBV5-1	CASSFTPLDRGLDTQYF
TRBJ2-1	TRBV27	CASSPGVGRHEQFF
TRBJ2-5	TRBV5-4	CASSLFNSQETQYF
TRBJ1-1	TRBV9	CASSVRTGAEQMPFF
TRBJ1-1	TRBV20-1	CSAGRTEAFF
TRBJ2-7	TRBV4-2	CASSQIQSGQGRYEQYF